What follows are 6 T cell receptor beta chains derived from one specimen sequenced in a study of cytomegalovirus exposure and HLA in healthy donors. Researchers ran the PCR with 60 Vbeta and 13 Jbeta primers. TCRdb keeps only in-frame clones here, not all; method: immunoSEQ multiplex PCR. In the table there are about 160,000 clones, roughly 79% of which are singletons. The sequenced sample consisted of PBMCs. The receptor source for this set is a woman aged 50 to 60 in good health and CMV-seronegative.

The V gene is TRBV4-1, the J gene TRBJ1-3, with TRBD1 as a possible D gene (5 bases). Per germline, CDR1 MGHRA and CDR2 YSYEKL. The CDR3 sequence is 16 residues long. V gave up 0 bases and J gave up 1 base, with 10 bases separating them. CDR3 nucleotide sequence: TGCGCCAGCAGCCAAGATCTAAGGGGATCTGGAAACACCATATATTTT. Its protein is CASSQDLRGSGNTIYF.

The chain is built from TRBV7-6 and TRBJ1-6; the D is unclear. The CDR3 has 17 residues. Germline V gives CDR1 SGHVS, CDR2 FNYEAQ. V gave up 4 bases and J gave up 8 bases, with 21 bases separating them. The DNA of the CDR3 is TGTGCCAGCAGCTCCCAAGGTTTCGGGGTTGTCTATTCACCCCTCCACTTT. Protein sequence: CASSSQGFGVVYSPLHF.

The rearrangement links TRBV7-9 to TRBJ1-1; D call uncertain. The CDR3 covers 14 residues. Trimming cost V 5 bases and J 0 bases, with 10 bases left between them. Per germline, CDR1 SEHNR and CDR2 FQNEAQ (reference sequence). The CDR3 protein is CASSPQAVNTEAFF. For the CDR3, the DNA is TGTGCCAGCAGCCCGCAAGCGGTGAACACTGAAGCTTTCTTT.

V usage is TRBV9 and J usage is TRBJ2-2; D is unresolved. Germline-derived CDR1 and CDR2 are SGDLS and YYNGEE. V lost 0 bases and J lost 0, with 9 bases in between. This CDR3 spans 16 amino acids. The CDR3 DNA sequence: TGTGCCAGCAGCGTAGCTAACAGTCCGAACACCGGGGAGCTGTTTTTT. This codes for CASSVANSPNTGELFF.

This clone has a single count. The rearrangement links TRBV2 to TRBJ2-7; D gene ambiguous. Trimming left V 8 bases short and J 1 base short, with 9 bases between. This CDR3 comprises 12 residues. Germline-derived CDR1 and CDR2 are SNHLY and FYNNEI. The CDR3 DNA follows: TGTGCCAGCTGTCGGAGTTCCTACGAGCAGTACTTC. Protein: CASCRSSYEQYF.

The V gene is TRBV27, the J gene TRBJ1-2; 12 bases map to TRBD1. V dropped 6 bases and J dropped 7; count of bases not matched to a gene: 9. This CDR3 contains 15 residues. CDR1 is MNHEY, CDR2 SMNVEV, per germline (reference sequence). CDR3 residues: CASSLLGQGAGGYTF. The CDR3 DNA reads TGTGCCAGCAGCCTCTTGGGACAGGGGGCGGGTGGCTACACCTTC.